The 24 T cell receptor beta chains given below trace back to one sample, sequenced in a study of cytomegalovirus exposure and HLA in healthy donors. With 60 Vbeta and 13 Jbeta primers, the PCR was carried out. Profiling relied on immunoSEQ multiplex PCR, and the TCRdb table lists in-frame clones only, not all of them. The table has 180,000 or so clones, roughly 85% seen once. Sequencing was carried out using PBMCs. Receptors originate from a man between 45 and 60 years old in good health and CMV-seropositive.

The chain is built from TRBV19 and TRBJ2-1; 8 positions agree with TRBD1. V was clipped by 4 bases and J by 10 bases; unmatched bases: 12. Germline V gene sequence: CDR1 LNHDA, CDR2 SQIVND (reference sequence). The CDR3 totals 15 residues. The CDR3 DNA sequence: TGTGCCAGTAGTACCTCAGGGGGCAATGGGAGGGAGCAGTTCTTC. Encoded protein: CASSTSGGNGREQFF.

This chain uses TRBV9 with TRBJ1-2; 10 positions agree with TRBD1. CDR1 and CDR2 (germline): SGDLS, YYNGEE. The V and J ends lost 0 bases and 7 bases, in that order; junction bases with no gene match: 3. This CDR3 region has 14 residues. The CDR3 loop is CASSVEGTGVGYTF. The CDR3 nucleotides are TGTGCCAGCAGCGTAGAAGGGACAGGGGTTGGCTACACCTTC.

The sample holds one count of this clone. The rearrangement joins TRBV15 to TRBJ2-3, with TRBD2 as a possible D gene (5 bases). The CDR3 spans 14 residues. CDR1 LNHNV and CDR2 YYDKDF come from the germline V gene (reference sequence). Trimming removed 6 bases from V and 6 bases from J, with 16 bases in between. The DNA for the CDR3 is TGTGCCACCAGTCAATCGGGGAGTAGCGATACGCAGTATTTT. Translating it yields CATSQSGSSDTQYF.

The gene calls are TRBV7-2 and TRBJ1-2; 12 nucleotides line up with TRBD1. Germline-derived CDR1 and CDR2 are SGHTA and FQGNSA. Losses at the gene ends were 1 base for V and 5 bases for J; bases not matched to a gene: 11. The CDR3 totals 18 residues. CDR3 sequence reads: CASSLGGSGTGGLYGYTF. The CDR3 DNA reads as TGTGCCAGCAGCTTAGGGGGATCCGGGACAGGGGGCCTGTATGGCTACACCTTC.

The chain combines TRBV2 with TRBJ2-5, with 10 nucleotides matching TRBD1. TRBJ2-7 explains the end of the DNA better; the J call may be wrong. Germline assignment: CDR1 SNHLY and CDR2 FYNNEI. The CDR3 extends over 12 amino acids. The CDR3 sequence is CASGDRGYEQYF. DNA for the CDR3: TGTGCCAGCGGGGACAGGGGTTACGAGCAGTACTTC.

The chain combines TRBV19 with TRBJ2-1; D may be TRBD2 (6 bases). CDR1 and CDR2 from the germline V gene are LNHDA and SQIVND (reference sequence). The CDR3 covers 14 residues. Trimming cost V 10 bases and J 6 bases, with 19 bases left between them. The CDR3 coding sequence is TGTGCCATTAAAAGTTGGGGACTCCCCAATGAGCAGTTCTTC. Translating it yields CAIKSWGLPNEQFF.

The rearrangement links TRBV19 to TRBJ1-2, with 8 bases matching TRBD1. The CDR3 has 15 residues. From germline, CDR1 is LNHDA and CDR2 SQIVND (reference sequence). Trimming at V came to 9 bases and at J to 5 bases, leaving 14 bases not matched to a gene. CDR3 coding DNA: TGTGCCAGCACACACACTCCCGGGACAGGTTATGGCTACACCTTC. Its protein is CASTHTPGTGYGYTF.

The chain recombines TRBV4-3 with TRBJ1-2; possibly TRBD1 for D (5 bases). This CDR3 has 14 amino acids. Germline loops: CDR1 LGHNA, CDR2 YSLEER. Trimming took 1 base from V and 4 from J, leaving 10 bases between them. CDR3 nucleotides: TGCGCCAGCAGCCAAGTCCAGGGAGGCTATGGCTACACCTTC. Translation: CASSQVQGGYGYTF.

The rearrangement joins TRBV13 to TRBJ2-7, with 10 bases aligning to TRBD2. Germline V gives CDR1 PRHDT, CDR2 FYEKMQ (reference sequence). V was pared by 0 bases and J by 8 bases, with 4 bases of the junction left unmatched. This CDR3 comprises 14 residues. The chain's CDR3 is CASSLGLAGKKQYF. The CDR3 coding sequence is TGTGCCAGCAGCTTAGGACTAGCGGGGAAGAAGCAGTACTTC.

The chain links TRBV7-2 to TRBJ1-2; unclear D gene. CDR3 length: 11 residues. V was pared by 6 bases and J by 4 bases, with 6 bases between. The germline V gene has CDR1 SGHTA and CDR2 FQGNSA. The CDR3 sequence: CASSVVYGYTF. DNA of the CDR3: TGTGCCAGCAGTGTAGTCTATGGCTACACCTTC.

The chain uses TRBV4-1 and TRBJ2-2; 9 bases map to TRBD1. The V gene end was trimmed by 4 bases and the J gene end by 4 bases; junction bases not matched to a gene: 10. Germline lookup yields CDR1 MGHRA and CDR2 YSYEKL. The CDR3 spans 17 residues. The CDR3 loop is CASSRDRVEFSTGELFF. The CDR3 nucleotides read TGCGCCAGCAGCCGGGACAGGGTGGAATTCTCCACCGGGGAGCTGTTTTTT.

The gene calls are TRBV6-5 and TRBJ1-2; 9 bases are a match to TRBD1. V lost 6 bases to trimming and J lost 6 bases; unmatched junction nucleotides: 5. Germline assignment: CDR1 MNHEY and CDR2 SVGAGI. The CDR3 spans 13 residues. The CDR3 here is CASRRTGGDGYTF. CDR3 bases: TGTGCCAGCAGGCGAACAGGGGGCGATGGCTACACCTTC.

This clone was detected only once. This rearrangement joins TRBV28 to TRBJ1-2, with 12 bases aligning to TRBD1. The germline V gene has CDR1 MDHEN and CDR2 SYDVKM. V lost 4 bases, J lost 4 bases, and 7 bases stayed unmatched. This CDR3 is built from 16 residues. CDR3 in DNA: TGTGCCAGCAGTTCCCCCGGGACAGGGGGCGGCTATGGCTACACCTTC. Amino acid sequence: CASSSPGTGGGYGYTF.

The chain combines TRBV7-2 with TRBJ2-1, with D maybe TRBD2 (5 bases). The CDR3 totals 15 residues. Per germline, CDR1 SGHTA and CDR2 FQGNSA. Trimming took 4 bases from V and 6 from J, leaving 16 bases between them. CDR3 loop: CASSSRPGDRNEQFF. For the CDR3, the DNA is TGTGCCAGCAGCTCCCGTCCCGGGGATCGCAATGAGCAGTTCTTC.

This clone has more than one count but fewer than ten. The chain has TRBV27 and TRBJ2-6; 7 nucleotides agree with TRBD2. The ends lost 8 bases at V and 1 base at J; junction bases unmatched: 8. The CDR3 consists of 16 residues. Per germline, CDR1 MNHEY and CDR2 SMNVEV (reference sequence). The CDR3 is CASWGGEESGANVLTF. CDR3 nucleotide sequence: TGTGCCAGCTGGGGAGGGGAGGAATCTGGGGCCAACGTCCTGACTTTC.

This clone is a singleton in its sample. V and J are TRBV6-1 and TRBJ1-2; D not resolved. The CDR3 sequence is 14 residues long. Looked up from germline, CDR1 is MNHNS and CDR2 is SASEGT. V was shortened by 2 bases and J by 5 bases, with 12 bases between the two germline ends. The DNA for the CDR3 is TGTGCCAGCAGTGAAAGAGGACGGGAATATGGCTACACCTTC. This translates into CASSERGREYGYTF.

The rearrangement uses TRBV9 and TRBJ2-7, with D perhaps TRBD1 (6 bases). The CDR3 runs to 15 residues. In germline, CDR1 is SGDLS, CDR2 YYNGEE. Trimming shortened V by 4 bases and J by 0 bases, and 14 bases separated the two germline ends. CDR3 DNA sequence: TGTGCCAGCAGCCCGAGGGGGAAGAGCTCCTACGAGCAGTACTTC. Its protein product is CASSPRGKSSYEQYF.

For the CDR3, the DNA is TGTGCCATCAGTGATCCGAACAGGGGTACTAACTATGGCTACACCTTC. This translates into CAISDPNRGTNYGYTF. The chain joins TRBV10-3 to TRBJ1-2; 7 nucleotides line up with TRBD1. The CDR3 loop spans 16 amino acids. The germline CDR1 and CDR2 sequences are ENHRY and SYGVKD. Losses at the gene ends were 3 bases for V and 0 bases for J; bases not matched to a gene: 7.

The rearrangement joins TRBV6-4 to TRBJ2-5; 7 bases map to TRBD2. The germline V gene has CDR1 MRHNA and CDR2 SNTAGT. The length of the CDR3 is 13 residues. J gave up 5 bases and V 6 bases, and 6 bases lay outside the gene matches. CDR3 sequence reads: CASRPLGGETQYF. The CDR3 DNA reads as TGTGCCAGCAGACCCCTGGGGGGGGAGACCCAGTACTTC.

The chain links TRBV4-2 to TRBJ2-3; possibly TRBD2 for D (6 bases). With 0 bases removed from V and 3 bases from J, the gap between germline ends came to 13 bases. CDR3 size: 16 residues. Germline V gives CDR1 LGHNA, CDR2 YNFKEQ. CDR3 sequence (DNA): TGTGCCAGCAGCCAAGATCAAATGGGGGGAACAGATACGCAGTATTTT. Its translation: CASSQDQMGGTDTQYF.

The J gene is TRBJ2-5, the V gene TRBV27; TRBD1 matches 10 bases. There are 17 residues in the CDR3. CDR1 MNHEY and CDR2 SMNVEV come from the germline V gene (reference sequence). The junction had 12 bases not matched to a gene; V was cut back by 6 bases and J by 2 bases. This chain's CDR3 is CASSLSGDRGPQETQYF. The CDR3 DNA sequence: TGTGCCAGCAGCCTAAGTGGGGACAGGGGACCGCAAGAGACCCAGTACTTC.

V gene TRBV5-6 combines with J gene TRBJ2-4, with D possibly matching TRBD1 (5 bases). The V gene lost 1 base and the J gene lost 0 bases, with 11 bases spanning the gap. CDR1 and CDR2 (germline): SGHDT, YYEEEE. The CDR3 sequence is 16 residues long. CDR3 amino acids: CASSLSGNLAKNIQYF. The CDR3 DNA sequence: TGTGCCAGCAGCTTGTCAGGGAATCTAGCCAAAAACATTCAGTACTTC. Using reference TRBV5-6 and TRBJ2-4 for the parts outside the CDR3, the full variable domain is DAGVTQSPTHLIKTRGQQVTLRCSPKSGHDTVSWYQQALGQGPQFIFQYYEEEERQRGNFPDRFSGHQFPNYSSELNVNALLLGDSALYLCASSLSGNLAKNIQYFGAGTRLSVL.

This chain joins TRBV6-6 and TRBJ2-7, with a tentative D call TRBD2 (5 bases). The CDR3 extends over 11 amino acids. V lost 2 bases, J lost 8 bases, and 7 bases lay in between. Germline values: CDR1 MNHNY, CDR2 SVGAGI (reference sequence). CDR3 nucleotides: TGTGCCAGCAGTTACGAGGGAAAGCAGTACTTC. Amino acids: CASSYEGKQYF.

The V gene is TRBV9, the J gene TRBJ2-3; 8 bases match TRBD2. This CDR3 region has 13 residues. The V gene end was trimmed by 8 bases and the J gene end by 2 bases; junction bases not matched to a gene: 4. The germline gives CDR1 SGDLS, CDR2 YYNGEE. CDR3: CASTSGNTDTQYF. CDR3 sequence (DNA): TGTGCCAGTACTAGCGGTAACACAGATACGCAGTATTTT.